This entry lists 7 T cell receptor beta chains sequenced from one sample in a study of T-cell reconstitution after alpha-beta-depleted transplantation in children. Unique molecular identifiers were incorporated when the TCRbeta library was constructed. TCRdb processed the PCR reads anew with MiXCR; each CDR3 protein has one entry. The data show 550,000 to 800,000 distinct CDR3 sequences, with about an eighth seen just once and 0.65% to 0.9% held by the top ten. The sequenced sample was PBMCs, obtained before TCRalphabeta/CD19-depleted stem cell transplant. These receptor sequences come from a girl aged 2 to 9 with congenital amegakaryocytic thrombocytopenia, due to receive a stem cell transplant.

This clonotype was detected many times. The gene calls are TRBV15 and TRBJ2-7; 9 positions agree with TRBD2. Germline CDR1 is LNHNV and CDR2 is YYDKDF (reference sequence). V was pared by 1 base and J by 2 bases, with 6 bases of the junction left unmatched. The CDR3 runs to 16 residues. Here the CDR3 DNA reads TGTGCCACCAGCAGAGTAAGACTAGCGGAAACCTACGAGCAGTACTTC. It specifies CATSRVRLAETYEQYF.

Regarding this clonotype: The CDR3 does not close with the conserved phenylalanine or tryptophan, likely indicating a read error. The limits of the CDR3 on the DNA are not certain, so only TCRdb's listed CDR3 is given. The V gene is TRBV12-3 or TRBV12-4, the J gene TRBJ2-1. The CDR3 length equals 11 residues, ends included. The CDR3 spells CASSLHYPALV.

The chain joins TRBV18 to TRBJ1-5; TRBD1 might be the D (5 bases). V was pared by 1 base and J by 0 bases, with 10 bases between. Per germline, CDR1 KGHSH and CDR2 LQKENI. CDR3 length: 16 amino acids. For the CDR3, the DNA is TGTGCCAGCTCACCACTGGGGGTGTATAGCAATCAGCCCCAGCATTTT. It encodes CASSPLGVYSNQPQHF.

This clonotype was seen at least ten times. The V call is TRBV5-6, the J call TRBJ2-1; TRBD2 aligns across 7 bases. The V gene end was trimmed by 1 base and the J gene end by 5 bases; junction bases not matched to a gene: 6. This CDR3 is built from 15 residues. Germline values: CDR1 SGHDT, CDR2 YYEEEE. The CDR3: CASSLFRLAHNEQFF. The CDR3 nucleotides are TGTGCCAGCAGCTTGTTCCGACTAGCACACAATGAGCAGTTCTTC.

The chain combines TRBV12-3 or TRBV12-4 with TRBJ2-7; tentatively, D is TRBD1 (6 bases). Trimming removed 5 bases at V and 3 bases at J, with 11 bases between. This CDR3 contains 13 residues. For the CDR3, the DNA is TGTGCCAGCAGTCCTGGCAGGGGCTACGAGCAGTACTTC. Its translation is CASSPGRGYEQYF.

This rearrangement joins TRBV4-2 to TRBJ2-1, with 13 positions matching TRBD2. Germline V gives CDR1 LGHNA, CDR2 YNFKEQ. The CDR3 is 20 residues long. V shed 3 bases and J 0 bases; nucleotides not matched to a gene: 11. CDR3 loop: CASSHTGTSGTSFSYNEQFF. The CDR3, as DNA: TGTGCCAGCAGCCACACTGGGACTAGCGGGACCAGCTTCTCCTACAATGAGCAGTTCTTC.

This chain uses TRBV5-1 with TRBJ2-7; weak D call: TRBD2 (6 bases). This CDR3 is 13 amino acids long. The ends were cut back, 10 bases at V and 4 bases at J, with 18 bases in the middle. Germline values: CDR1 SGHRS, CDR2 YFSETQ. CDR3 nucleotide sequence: TGCGCCTCGACGGGACTGGGGAAGTACGAGCAGTACTTC. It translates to CASTGLGKYEQYF.